Listed here are 26 T cell receptor beta chains from one sample, sequenced in a study of T cell clonality in common variable immunodeficiency. The study's findings and limits: Fewer deletions and N-nucleotide insertions were reportedly seen in common variable immunodeficiency TCR beta sequences.

These receptors lack a known antigen. TCRdb's table, derived via immunoSEQ multiplex PCR, lists solely in-frame clones and lacks some. The repertoire has roughly 40,000 clones, none seen only once; the ten largest take approximately 6%. Specimen: peripheral blood mononuclear cells. These receptors were taken from a human donor with common variable immunodeficiency.

A note on this clone: Read sequence stops 3 residues before the CDR3 end, and the germline J gene provides the missing end. The chain couples TRBV20-1 to TRBJ2-7, with 7 bases matching TRBD2. The V segment lost 3 bases and the J segment 3 bases; nucleotides outside the gene matches: 2. Germline V lookup: CDR1 DFQATT, CDR2 SNEGSKA (reference sequence). The CDR3 has 12 amino acids. The CDR3 here is CSARGGSYEQYF. CDR3 DNA, as far as it was read: TGCAGTGCTAGGGGCGGGAGCTACGAG.

Points on this clone: The CDR3 end lies 3 residues beyond the end of the read and is filled in from the germline J gene. The J gene is TRBJ1-1, the V gene TRBV6-2 or TRBV6-3; no firm D call. This CDR3 is 12 amino acids long. Germline V lookup: CDR1 MNHEY, CDR2 SVGEGT. CDR3 protein: CASSYAGLGAFF. The sequenced CDR3 bases are TGTGCCAGCAGTTACGCTGGGTTAGGG.

As to this clone: The read terminates 3 residues ahead of where the CDR3 ends, so the germline J gene completes it. This rearrangement joins TRBV2 to TRBJ2-7, with 8 bases fitting TRBD1. The CDR3 extends over 15 amino acids. V lost 8 bases and J lost 1; bases outside the gene matches: 10. Germline values: CDR1 SNHLY, CDR2 FYNNEI. The CDR3 is CASASGQGASYEQYF. The part of the CDR3 DNA that was read is TGTGCCAGCGCTTCTGGACAGGGAGCGTCCTACGAG.

This clone was counted ten times or more. The read ends 3 residues shy of where the CDR3 ends; the end is completed using the germline J gene. This rearrangement joins TRBV5-1 to TRBJ1-4; possibly TRBD1 for D (5 bases). The length of the CDR3 is 16 residues. Germline CDR1 is SGHRS and CDR2 is YFSETQ. V dropped 0 bases and J dropped 0 bases, with 9 bases sitting between them. The CDR3 loop is CASSLEGHATNEKLFF. The CDR3 DNA, read in part, is TGCGCCAGCAGCTTGGAGGGGCACGCAACTAATGAAAAA.

This clone was counted a few times. The read ends 3 residues before the CDR3 terminus; that terminus is restored from the germline J gene. The rearrangement uses TRBV18 and TRBJ2-2; no clear D. The V gene's germline CDR1 is KGHSH and CDR2 LQKENI. This CDR3 comprises 14 residues. The V gene lost 9 bases and the J gene lost 0 bases, with 11 bases spanning the gap. Partial CDR3 DNA: TGTGCCAGTGCCTCGGTCGCGAACACCGGGGAG. Amino acid sequence: CASASVANTGE. The entire CDR3 protein is CASASVANTGELFF.

With regard to this clone: Coverage ceases 3 residues before the CDR3 finishes, and the germline J gene fills in the end. This rearrangement joins TRBV7-9 to TRBJ2-7, with 9 bases identical to TRBD1. The CDR3 has 14 residues. The trim removed 5 bases at V and 6 bases at J, leaving 8 bases unmatched. Per the germline V gene, CDR1 is SEHNR and CDR2 is FQNEAQ (reference sequence). CDR3 DNA, as far as it was read: TGTGCCAGCAGCGATGGGACAGGGCCCCGCGAG. Its protein product is CASSDGTGPRE. From start to end, the CDR3 is CASSDGTGPREQYF.

Worth noting for this clone: The read stops 3 residues short of the end of the CDR3; the missing end is completed from the germline J gene. The gene calls are TRBV11-2 and TRBJ2-2, with TRBD2 matching 8 bases. The CDR3 covers 15 residues. The germline gives CDR1 SGHAT, CDR2 FQNNGV. The V segment lost 8 bases and the J segment 4 bases; nucleotides outside the gene matches: 9. CDR3 region: CASSGRGAGTGELFF. Incomplete CDR3 DNA: TGTGCCAGCTCAGGGCGGGGGGCGGGCACCGGGGAG. Full variable domain (remainder filled in from reference TRBV11-2 and TRBJ2-2): EAGVAQSPRYKIIEKRQSVAFWCNPISGHATLYWYQQILGQGPKLLIQFQNNGVVDDSQLPKDRFSAERLKGVDSTLKIQPAKLEDSAVYLCASSGRGAGTGELFFGEGSRLTVL.

This clone has ten or more counts. The sequenced fragment ends 3 residues before the CDR3 boundary, so the rest is inferred from the germline J gene. The gene calls are TRBV20-1 and TRBJ2-3; 12 bases are shared with TRBD2. CDR3 length equals 16 residues. CDR1 is DFQATT and CDR2 is SNEGSKA in the germline V gene (reference sequence). The trim removed 0 bases at V and 6 bases at J, leaving 7 bases unmatched. Partial CDR3 DNA: TGCAGTGCTAGAGATCTGACTAGCGGGGGTGGGGATACG. Encoded protein: CSARDLTSGGGDT. The complete CDR3 reads CSARDLTSGGGDTQYF.

Note on this clone: The read is 3 residues too short to cover the CDR3 end, so that end is filled in from the germline J gene. The chain links TRBV19 to TRBJ2-1, with 7 positions matching TRBD2. CDR3 length equals 16 residues. J lost 4 bases, V lost 5 bases, and 11 bases had no gene match. Germline V lookup: CDR1 LNHDA, CDR2 SQIVND (reference sequence). The CDR3 reads CASSGGVGLSYNEQFF. Partial CDR3 DNA: TGTGCCAGTAGTGGGGGGGTAGGCCTGTCTTACAATGAG.

With respect to this clone: The read ends 3 residues before the CDR3 terminus; that terminus is restored from the germline J gene. V is TRBV18 and J is TRBJ2-3, with unresolved D. This CDR3 is built from 16 residues. V lost 6 bases and J 4 bases, leaving 20 bases between the germline ends. Germline-derived CDR1 and CDR2 are KGHSH and LQKENI. CDR3 DNA, as far as it was read: TGTGCCAGCTCCTCAGCCCAGACAAAAAGGGCAGATACG. It specifies CASSSAQTKRADT. The full CDR3 sequence reads CASSSAQTKRADTQYF.

The sample holds many counts of this clone. The sequenced fragment ends 3 residues before the CDR3 boundary, so the rest is inferred from the germline J gene. The chain uses TRBV20-1 and TRBJ1-1; possibly TRBD1 for D (5 bases). The CDR3 is made up of 15 amino acids. V dropped 0 bases and J dropped 6 bases, with 17 bases sitting between them. Germline V gene sequence: CDR1 DFQATT, CDR2 SNEGSKA (reference sequence). Partial CDR3 DNA: TGCAGTGCTAGAGATCGGGCAGGGATAAACGCTGAA. Protein product: CSARDRAGINAE. From start to end, the CDR3 is CSARDRAGINAEAFF.

Many counts were recorded for this clone. The DNA ends 3 residues before the CDR3 does, and the rest of the CDR3 is filled in from the germline J gene. The chain is built from TRBV30 and TRBJ1-1, with D possibly matching TRBD1 (5 bases). Germline CDR1 reads GTSNPN; CDR2 reads SVGIG (reference sequence). The CDR3 length is 17 residues. Between the trimmed V and J ends, which lost 1 base and 0 bases, there was a span of 18 bases. CDR3 DNA (partial): TGTGCCTGGAGTGCCTTGGGCGGGGACCTCATGAACACTGAA. Amino acid sequence: CAWSALGGDLMNTE. The whole CDR3 sequence reads CAWSALGGDLMNTEAFF.

The sequenced CDR3 bases are TGCGCCAGCAGCTTGTCACAGAGCTCCTACAATGAG. Its protein product is CASSLSQSSYNE. Given in full, the CDR3 is CASSLSQSSYNEQFF. V is TRBV5-1 and J is TRBJ2-1; D gene unclear. The CDR3 extends 3 residues past the end of the read, so its final part is completed from the germline J gene. The germline V and J ends were trimmed by 1 base and 0 bases, with 8 bases remaining between them. This CDR3 has 15 residues. Germline V lookup: CDR1 SGHRS, CDR2 YFSETQ.

To note about this clone: The CDR3 goes on 3 residues after the read ends, and that part is filled in from the germline J gene. The chain has TRBV18 and TRBJ1-6; D call uncertain. Trimming took 2 bases from V and 5 from J, leaving 10 bases between them. Germline V CDR1 and CDR2: KGHSH, LQKENI. This CDR3 contains 15 residues. CDR3 protein: CASSPGQVNNSPLHF. CDR3 bases read: TGTGCCAGCTCACCAGGTCAGGTGAATAATTCACCC.

This clone was observed at least ten times. The read ends 3 residues early relative to the CDR3; the germline J gene fills the gap. The chain employs TRBV7-8 and TRBJ2-7; 8 bases align to TRBD1. The CDR3 consists of 15 residues. Germline trimming cut 3 bases from V and 5 bases from J; bases unmatched to any gene: 9. Germline lookup yields CDR1 SGHVS and CDR2 FQNEAQ. CDR3 in amino acids: CASSFGTGPWNEQYF. The DNA read from the CDR3 is TGTGCCAGCAGCTTTGGGACAGGCCCTTGGAACGAG.

This clone was seen at least ten times. The read ends 3 residues shy of where the CDR3 ends; the end is completed using the germline J gene. This chain connects TRBV19 to TRBJ1-1; no clear D. The CDR3 is 10 residues long. Germline values: CDR1 LNHDA, CDR2 SQIVND (reference sequence). CDR3 DNA (partial): TGTGCCAGTCGCGCGGGGGAA. Protein product: CASRAGE. From start to end, the CDR3 is CASRAGEAFF.

About this clone itself: The read falls 3 residues short of the CDR3 end, and the missing part is taken from the germline J gene. The chain carries TRBV11-3 and TRBJ2-3; weak D call: TRBD1 (5 bases). Trimming took 5 bases from V and 2 from J, leaving 11 bases between them. CDR1 is SGHNT and CDR2 is YENEEA in the germline V gene. The length of the CDR3 is 14 residues. CDR3: CASSPDTNTDTQYF. The covered CDR3 bases are TGTGCCAGCAGCCCGGACACAAACACAGATACG.

This clone was seen ten or more times. The sequence runs out 3 residues before the end of the CDR3; the remainder is reconstructed from the germline J gene. The chain employs TRBV7-6 and TRBJ2-4, with 7 positions matching TRBD2. Unmatched junction bases numbered 5, after V lost 5 bases and J lost 1 base. The CDR3 consists of 15 residues. Germline V CDR1 and CDR2: SGHVS, FNYEAQ. CDR3 in amino acids: CASSPGAGAKNIQYF. CDR3 DNA, as far as it was read: TGTGCCAGCAGCCCGGGAGCGGGGGCCAAAAACATT.

With regard to this clone: Sequencing ends 3 residues short of the CDR3 end; the germline J gene provides the rest. Other DNA sequences in this specimen translate into the identical CDR3. This sequence joins TRBV5-6 and TRBJ1-2; the D gene is possibly TRBD1 (6 bases). The ends were cut back, 4 bases at V and 5 bases at J, with 18 bases in the middle. CDR3 size: 15 residues. Germline values: CDR1 SGHDT, CDR2 YYEEEE. This chain's CDR3 is CASSPEAAGVYGYTF. The DNA read from the CDR3 is TGTGCCAGCAGCCCGGAAGCGGCAGGGGTGTATGGC.

As concerns this clone: The CDR3 end lies 3 residues beyond the end of the read and is filled in from the germline J gene. This chain joins TRBV7-2 and TRBJ2-3, with 8 positions matching TRBD1. Germline values: CDR1 SGHTA, CDR2 FQGNSA. With 3 bases clipped from V and 0 bases from J, the junction kept 2 bases outside the gene matches. This CDR3 region has 15 residues. The sequenced part of the CDR3 DNA is TGTGCCAGCAGCTTGGGGACAGGAAGCACAGATACG. It translates to CASSLGTGSTDT. The full-length CDR3 reads as CASSLGTGSTDTQYF.

In the case of this clone: Sequencing ends 3 residues short of the CDR3 end; the germline J gene provides the rest. This chain joins TRBV7-9 and TRBJ2-1; tentative D call: TRBD2 (6 bases). Germline V gene sequence: CDR1 SEHNR, CDR2 FQNEAQ (reference sequence). V dropped 8 bases and J dropped 5 bases, with 19 bases sitting between them. This CDR3 comprises 15 residues. CDR3 region: CASSTPGTPNNEQFF. The sequenced CDR3 bases are TGTGCCAGCTCCACACCCGGGACTCCCAACAATGAG. The full variable domain, rest sourced from reference TRBV7-9 and TRBJ2-1, is DTGVSQNPRHKITKRGQNVTFRCDPISEHNRLYWYRQTLGQGPEFLTYFQNEAQLEKSRLLSDRFSAERPKGSFSTLEIQRTEQGDSAMYLCASSTPGTPNNEQFFGPGTRLTVL.

Comment on this clone: The read terminates 3 residues before the CDR3 end, so the remaining end is supplied by the germline J gene. V usage is TRBV18 and J usage is TRBJ1-5; D possibly corresponds to TRBD1 (6 bases). Per the germline V gene, CDR1 is KGHSH and CDR2 is LQKENI. This CDR3 spans 16 amino acids. Trimming removed 1 base from V and 0 bases from J, with 10 bases in between. The CDR3 is CASSPQRTDSNQPQHF. Partial CDR3 DNA: TGTGCCAGCTCACCACAGAGGACAGATAGCAATCAGCCC.

This clone has only a few counts. The read terminates 3 residues before the CDR3 end, so the remaining end is supplied by the germline J gene. V usage is TRBV5-1 and J usage is TRBJ2-1; 7 nucleotides agree with TRBD1. CDR3 length equals 15 residues. Looked up from germline, CDR1 is SGHRS and CDR2 is YFSETQ. Trimming at V came to 4 bases and at J to 7 bases, leaving 11 bases not matched to a gene. The part of the CDR3 DNA that was read is TGCGCCAGCAGCCCCAGACAGGGACGTGCGAATGAG. Protein sequence: CASSPRQGRANE. The CDR3 reads in full as CASSPRQGRANEQFF.

This clone was counted only a few times. The CDR3 end falls 3 residues outside the read, so it is completed with the germline J gene. V usage is TRBV7-2 and J usage is TRBJ2-5, with D perhaps TRBD2 (7 bases). Trimming took off 3 bases at V and 5 bases at J, with 10 bases between the two ends. CDR1 and CDR2 from the germline V gene are SGHTA and FQGNSA. This CDR3 is built from 13 residues. The CDR3 sequence: CASSFGGLETQYF. The sequenced CDR3 bases are TGTGCCAGCAGCTTCGGGGGGCTGGAGACC.

This clone was picked up many times. The read is 3 residues too short to cover the CDR3 end, so that end is filled in from the germline J gene. The V call is TRBV30, the J call TRBJ2-3; D is possibly TRBD2 (6 bases). V lost 2 bases and J 0 bases, leaving 9 bases between the germline ends. The CDR3 consists of 14 residues. Germline V gives CDR1 GTSNPN, CDR2 SVGIG (reference sequence). The CDR3 bases that were read are TGTGCCTGGAGTCTGGGACTCAGCACAGATACG. This translates into CAWSLGLSTDT. The entire CDR3 sequence reads CAWSLGLSTDTQYF.

This clone was observed a handful of times. The read ends 3 residues early relative to the CDR3; the germline J gene fills the gap. V gene TRBV19 combines with J gene TRBJ2-6, with D maybe TRBD2 (7 bases). V shed 1 base and J shed 0 bases, with 13 bases lying between them. This CDR3 has 18 amino acids. Germline-derived CDR1 and CDR2 are LNHDA and SQIVND (reference sequence). The CDR3 DNA, read in part, is TGTGCCAGTAGTATAGCGCGGGGGCGAATCTCTGGGGCCAACGTC. Encoded protein: CASSIARGRISGANV. The complete CDR3 reads CASSIARGRISGANVLTF.